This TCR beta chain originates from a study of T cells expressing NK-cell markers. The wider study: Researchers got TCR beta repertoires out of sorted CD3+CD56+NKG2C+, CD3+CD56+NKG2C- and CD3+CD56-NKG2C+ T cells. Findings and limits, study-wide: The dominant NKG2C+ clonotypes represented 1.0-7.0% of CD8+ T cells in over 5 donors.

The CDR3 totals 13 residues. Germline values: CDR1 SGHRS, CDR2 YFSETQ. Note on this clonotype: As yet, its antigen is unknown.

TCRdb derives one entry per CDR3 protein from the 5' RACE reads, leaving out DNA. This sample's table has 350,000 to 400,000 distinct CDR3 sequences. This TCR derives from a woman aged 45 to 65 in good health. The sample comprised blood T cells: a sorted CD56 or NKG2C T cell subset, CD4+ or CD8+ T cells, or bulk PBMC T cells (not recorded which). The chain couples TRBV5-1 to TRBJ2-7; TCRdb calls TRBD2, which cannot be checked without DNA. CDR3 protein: CASSLVGGSEQYF.